This T cell receptor (beta chain) originates from a study of T cells in Graves' hyperthyroidism and ophthalmopathy. Study-level findings and limits: The blood repertoire included most of the expanded thyroid clonotypes above 0.001.

Amplification targeted TCR beta CDR3 regions from RNA transcripts. RT-PCR in the first round (using the HTBI primer set) targeted the TCR CDR3. In TCRdb, the multiplex PCR reads were re-called with MiXCR into one record per CDR3 protein. The table has approximately 600,000 distinct CDR3 sequences, 14% seen once; the top ten hold more than 5%. In its sample, this clonotype was seen a few times. The antigen is unknown. This CDR3 has 16 residues. Trimming took off 0 bases at V and 0 bases at J, with 11 bases between the two ends. Per germline, CDR1 LGHNA and CDR2 YNFKEQ. The chain has TRBV4-2 and TRBJ1-1; D is perhaps TRBD1 (5 bases). This sequence originates from a woman in her 30s with Graves' hyperthyroidism that later progressed to Graves' ophthalmopathy. Sequences were obtained from blood. CDR3 region: CASSQDLTGVNTEAFF. DNA of the CDR3: TGTGCCAGCAGCCAAGATCTGACGGGGGTGAACACTGAAGCTTTCTTT.